Listed here are 7 T cell receptor beta chains from one sample, sequenced in a study of shared clonotypes between healthy human individuals. Clones were sequenced by immunoSEQ multiplex PCR, and TCRdb holds only the in-frame ones, with some missing. The data show roughly 2.2 million clones, 93% seen once. Material: naive CD4+ T cells from PBMCs. Subset: CD45RA+ positively selected. These TCRs come from a man between 18 and 29 years old in good health. Some clones in this sample may be carry-over from other donors' samples.

The gene calls are TRBV4-3 and TRBJ2-2, with TRBD1 matching over 8 bases. Germline values: CDR1 LGHNA, CDR2 YSLEER. This CDR3 contains 16 residues. The J segment lost 4 bases and the V segment lost 5 bases, leaving 9 bases of the junction unmatched. The CDR3 protein is CASSARQGRVTGELFF. CDR3 DNA sequence: TGCGCCAGCAGCGCGAGACAGGGGCGGGTCACCGGGGAGCTGTTTTTT.

Only one count was recorded for this clone. This sequence joins TRBV7-3 and TRBJ2-7, with D tentatively TRBD1 (6 bases). V shed 4 bases and J shed 2 bases, with 18 bases lying between them. The CDR3 consists of 16 residues. Germline-derived CDR1 and CDR2 are SGHTA and FQGTGA. The CDR3: CASSSGPGDGAYEQYF. CDR3 bases: TGTGCCAGCAGCTCGGGACCAGGGGATGGGGCCTACGAGCAGTACTTC.

CDR3 in amino acids: CASTPPGTGLSEQYF. Here the CDR3 DNA reads TGTGCCAGCACCCCGCCCGGGACAGGCTTGTCCGAGCAGTACTTC. The rearrangement uses TRBV28 and TRBJ2-7; the match to TRBD1 covers 8 bases. Germline CDR1 reads MDHEN; CDR2 reads SYDVKM. Trimming took 7 bases from V and 6 from J; bases not matched to a gene: 14. The CDR3 contains 15 residues.

The chain uses TRBV5-1 and TRBJ1-2; TRBD1 matches at 8 bases. The J segment lost 8 bases and the V segment lost 4 bases, leaving 4 bases of the junction unmatched. Germline-derived CDR1 and CDR2 are SGHRS and YFSETQ. The CDR3 consists of 12 residues. CDR3 residues: CASSMTGEGYTF. The CDR3 DNA reads TGCGCCAGCAGCATGACAGGGGAAGGCTACACCTTC.

The V call is TRBV6-5, the J call TRBJ2-7, with 9 bases fitting TRBD1. Losses at the gene ends were 2 bases for V and 6 bases for J; bases not matched to a gene: 8. This CDR3 is 15 amino acids long. The V gene's germline CDR1 is MNHEY and CDR2 SVGAGI. The chain's CDR3 is CASSYSGQGTTEQYF. The CDR3 DNA reads as TGTGCCAGCAGTTACAGCGGACAGGGGACCACCGAGCAGTACTTC.

A note on this clone: Additional DNA sequences in this sample encode the identical CDR3. V gene TRBV7-3 combines with J gene TRBJ2-3; TRBD1 aligns across 7 bases. Germline lookup yields CDR1 SGHTA and CDR2 FQGTGA. With V trimmed by 5 bases and J by 2 bases, 4 bases remained unmatched. The CDR3 runs 14 residues. The DNA of the CDR3 is TGTGCCAGCAGCCCGGGACAGTCCACAGATACGCAGTATTTT. Translation: CASSPGQSTDTQYF.

The chain carries TRBV7-3 and TRBJ2-1; 14 bases are a match to TRBD2. The ends lost 4 bases at V and 1 base at J; junction bases unmatched: 3. The germline V gene has CDR1 SGHTA and CDR2 FQGTGA. This CDR3 comprises 17 residues. In nucleotides, the CDR3 is TGTGCCAGCAGCTCCAGACTAGCGGGAGGGTCCTACAATGAGCAGTTCTTC. Amino acids: CASSSRLAGGSYNEQFF.